What follows are 12 T cell receptor beta chains derived from one specimen sequenced in a study of blood T cell repertoires in COVID-19. Produced via immunoSEQ multiplex PCR; TCRdb's table is partial and in-frame only. Of approximately 110,000 clones listed, roughly 76% are singletons. The sequencing sample was made of peripheral blood. The receptors were gathered from an older woman with acute or convalescent COVID-19.

The chain carries TRBV7-8 and TRBJ2-7, with 7 bases fitting TRBD1. Germline CDR1 is SGHVS and CDR2 is FQNEAQ. The ends lost 1 base at V and 1 base at J; junction bases unmatched: 4. The CDR3 sequence is 15 residues long. CDR3 sequence reads: CASSLGQGVSYEQYF. CDR3 nucleotide sequence: TGTGCCAGCAGCTTAGGGCAGGGGGTATCCTACGAGCAGTACTTC.

This clone occurred once. J is TRBJ1-2 and V is TRBV7-2; D is unresolved. V was clipped by 5 bases and J by 0 bases, with 13 bases between them. The germline V gene has CDR1 SGHTA and CDR2 FQGNSA. This CDR3 region has 15 residues. CDR3 sequence (DNA): TGTGCCAGCAGCCACCCCGGGGAAGCTAACTATGGCTACACCTTC. Translated, it gives CASSHPGEANYGYTF. Drawing the rest from reference TRBV7-2 and TRBJ1-2, the complete variable domain is GAGVSQSPSNKVTEKGKDVELRCDPISGHTALYWYRQSLGQGLEFLIYFQGNSAPDKSGLPSDRFSAERTGGSVSTLTIQRTQQEDSAVYLCASSHPGEANYGYTFGSGTRLTVV.

The chain couples TRBV6-2 or TRBV6-3 to TRBJ2-2; D is unresolved. The CDR3 sequence is 12 residues long. Trimming cost V 3 bases and J 7 bases, with 6 bases left between them. Germline V lookup: CDR1 MNHEY, CDR2 SVGEGT. The DNA for the CDR3 is TGTGCCAGCAGTTATCCGGGCGGGGAGCTGTTTTTT. Its protein is CASSYPGGELFF.

This clone came up once. The V call is TRBV9, the J call TRBJ1-4; 9 nucleotides agree with TRBD1. The CDR3 has 15 amino acids. After removal of 4 bases from V and 5 bases from J, the junction contained 6 bases not matched to a gene. CDR1 is SGDLS, CDR2 YYNGEE, per germline. CDR3 DNA: TGTGCCAGCAGCTACAGGGGGCAAGGGAATGAAAAACTGTTTTTT. Protein sequence: CASSYRGQGNEKLFF.

The chain carries TRBV4-3 and TRBJ1-2; TRBD1 matches at 10 bases. This CDR3 has 18 residues. From germline, CDR1 is LGHNA and CDR2 YSLEER. V trimming: 0 bases; J trimming: 4 bases; junction bases outside the gene matches: 11. The CDR3 sequence: CASSQDWERTGGFYGYTF. In DNA form, the CDR3 reads TGCGCCAGCAGCCAAGATTGGGAGAGGACAGGGGGTTTCTATGGCTACACCTTC.

The sample holds a few counts of this clone. V and J are TRBV5-5 and TRBJ1-6; weak D call: TRBD1 (6 bases). Trimming shortened V by 6 bases and J by 3 bases, and 13 bases separated the two germline ends. Germline V gives CDR1 SGHKS, CDR2 YYEKEE (reference sequence). The CDR3 covers 15 residues. The CDR3 nucleotides read TGTGCCAGCACCCCGACAGGCAACTATAATTCACCCCTCCACTTT. Translation: CASTPTGNYNSPLHF.

The V gene is TRBV19, the J gene TRBJ2-1; 9 nucleotides line up with TRBD1. The germline V gene has CDR1 LNHDA and CDR2 SQIVND (reference sequence). Trimming cost V 4 bases and J 9 bases; bases outside gene matches: 7. The CDR3 extends over 14 amino acids. The CDR3 DNA is TGTGCCAGTAGTAGGACAGGGGCCATCAGTGAGCAGTTCTTC. Encoded protein: CASSRTGAISEQFF.

The CDR3: CASSQDGRDYGYTF. The CDR3 DNA sequence: TGCGCCAGCAGCCAAGACGGGAGGGACTATGGCTACACCTTC. V is TRBV4-3 and J is TRBJ1-2; D gene uncertain. Deletions cut 0 bases from V and 3 bases from J, with 8 bases between. Germline V gene data show CDR1 as LGHNA and CDR2 as YSLEER. This CDR3 contains 14 residues.

The chain recombines TRBV5-1 with TRBJ2-1; 8 bases are a match to TRBD1. Germline V gene lookup returns CDR1 SGHRS and CDR2 YFSETQ. This CDR3 is built from 15 residues. After removal of 0 bases from V and 7 bases from J, the junction contained 6 bases not matched to a gene. CDR3 DNA sequence: TGCGCCAGCAGCTTGGGACAGGGGTACTCGAATGAGCAGTTCTTC. This sequence encodes CASSLGQGYSNEQFF.

This chain links TRBV6-6 with TRBJ2-5; 12 positions agree with TRBD2. Trimming took 9 bases from V and 4 from J; bases not matched to a gene: 6. In germline, CDR1 is MNHNY, CDR2 SVGAGI (reference sequence). This CDR3 is 14 amino acids long. For the CDR3, the DNA is TGTGCCAGTAGGGAGGGACTAGCGGGAGAGACCCAGTACTTC. Amino acids: CASREGLAGETQYF.

V usage is TRBV5-1 and J usage is TRBJ1-1, with TRBD1 as a possible D gene (6 bases). V was pared by 2 bases and J by 6 bases, with 8 bases between. In germline, CDR1 is SGHRS, CDR2 YFSETQ. The CDR3 length is 12 residues. The CDR3 bases are TGCGCCAGCAGCTTTACAGGGCCTGAAGCTTTCTTT. Protein: CASSFTGPEAFF.

This chain joins TRBV6-2 or TRBV6-3 and TRBJ2-2, with 8 positions matching TRBD2. CDR3 length equals 16 residues. The ends lost 6 bases at V and 1 base at J; junction bases unmatched: 7. Germline-derived CDR1 and CDR2 are MNHEY and SVGEGT. This chain's CDR3 is CASSPTGLGNTGELFF. The CDR3 bases are TGTGCCAGCAGCCCAACGGGACTAGGGAACACCGGGGAGCTGTTTTTT.